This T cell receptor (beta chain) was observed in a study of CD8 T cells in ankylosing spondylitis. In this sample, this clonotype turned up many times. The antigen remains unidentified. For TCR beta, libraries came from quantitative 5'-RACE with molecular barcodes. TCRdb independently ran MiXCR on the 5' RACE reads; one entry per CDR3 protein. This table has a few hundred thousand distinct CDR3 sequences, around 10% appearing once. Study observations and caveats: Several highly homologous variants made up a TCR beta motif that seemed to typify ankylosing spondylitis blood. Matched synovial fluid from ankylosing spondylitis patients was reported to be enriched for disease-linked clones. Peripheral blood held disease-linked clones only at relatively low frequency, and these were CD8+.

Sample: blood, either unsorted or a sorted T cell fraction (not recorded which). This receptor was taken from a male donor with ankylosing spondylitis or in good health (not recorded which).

The CDR3 here is CASADRQGAQGYTF. DNA for the CDR3: TGCGCCAGTGCAGATCGACAGGGGGCTCAAGGCTACACCTTC. The chain is built from TRBV5-1 and TRBJ1-2; 10 nucleotides agree with TRBD1. This CDR3 has 14 amino acids. The germline V gene encodes CDR1 SGHRS and CDR2 YFSETQ. Trimming took 8 bases from V and 8 from J; bases not matched to a gene: 12.